The T cell receptor (beta chain) described here comes from a study of blood T cell repertoires in COVID-19. Assay used: immunoSEQ multiplex PCR; TCRdb lists only in-frame clones, some missing. The sample carries under 450,000 clones, over 65% recorded once. This clone was seen once. The sample has other DNA sequences that encode this CDR3 too. CDR1 and CDR2 from the germline V gene are SEHNR and FQNEAQ (reference sequence). This CDR3 contains 15 residues. Trimming shortened V by 3 bases and J by 0 bases, and 6 bases separated the two germline ends. The rearrangement uses TRBV7-9 and TRBJ2-6; D is unclear. This clonotype was sampled from a human donor with acute or convalescent COVID-19. The donor label of this sample is uncertain. Sequencing was carried out using peripheral blood. The CDR3 loop reads CASSFRSSGANVLTF. In DNA, the CDR3 is TGTGCCAGCAGCTTTCGGAGCTCTGGGGCCAACGTCCTGACTTTC.